Shown below are 19 T cell receptor beta chains from a single sample sequenced in a study of OX40 agonist ivuxolimab in advanced cancers. Library preparation was by the immunoSEQ multiplex PCR assay. The immuneACCESS repertoire file appears here via TCRdb, limited to in-frame rearrangements. These files lack a portion of the clones; in checked studies, under half of the deficit traces to unresolved V genes, and the cause of the others is not known. The sample table holds around 64,000 clones, of which around 80% were seen once. Around 5% of the sample rests with the top ten. Source: CD4+ or CD8+ T cells sorted from blood, taken in a trial of the OX40 agonist ivuxolimab. These receptors all stem from an adult with an advanced solid tumor such as melanoma, head and neck, liver or kidney cancer.

This clone was recorded a few times. The rearrangement joins TRBV9 to TRBJ2-3; the D gene is possibly TRBD2 (5 bases). CDR3 length equals 19 residues. V was clipped by 4 bases and J by 1 base, with 25 bases between them. Germline CDR1 SGDLS, CDR2 YYNGEE. Here the CDR3 DNA reads TGTGCCAGCAGCCAGAGCCTCGGGATTTTACTTAGTGGCACAGATACGCAGTATTTT. This codes for CASSQSLGILLSGTDTQYF.

This clone was detected only once. This rearrangement joins TRBV30 to TRBJ2-5; D might be TRBD1 or TRBD2, each matching 6 bases. The germline V gene has CDR1 GTSNPN and CDR2 SVGIG (reference sequence). The CDR3 runs 14 residues. Trimming took off 2 bases at V and 5 bases at J, with 15 bases between the two ends. DNA for the CDR3: TGTGCCTGGAGTCAAGGGGGGAGGAGTGAGACCCAGTACTTC. Its translation is CAWSQGGRSETQYF.

As regards this clone: A read error is possible here, since a much larger clone lies one base away. The chain is built from TRBV5-1 and TRBJ2-7, with D tentatively TRBD1 (5 bases). The CDR3 consists of 14 residues. V was trimmed by 0 bases and J by 7 bases, leaving 14 bases between them. The germline V gene has CDR1 SGHRS and CDR2 YFSETQ. The CDR3 DNA follows: TGCGCCAGCAGCTTGGAGGGGTCAGTCGAGGAGCAGTACTTC. As protein: CASSLEGSVEEQYF.

The chain has TRBV6-5 and TRBJ2-5; the D is unclear. V lost 4 bases and J 7 bases, leaving 16 bases between the germline ends. The CDR3 consists of 14 residues. CDR1 and CDR2 from the germline V gene are MNHEY and SVGAGI. The CDR3 DNA follows: TGTGCCAGCAGTTCCCCGAGTGGGTCAGGGACCCAGTACTTC. Translating it yields CASSSPSGSGTQYF.

This chain joins TRBV4-2 and TRBJ2-2; D is undetermined. V lost 1 base to trimming and J lost 8 bases, with 11 bases between them. CDR3 length equals 14 residues. From germline, CDR1 is LGHNA and CDR2 YNFKEQ. The CDR3 DNA is TGTGCCAGCAGCCAAGGCGCCTCAGCTGGGGAGCTGTTTTTT. This translates into CASSQGASAGELFF.

The chain uses TRBV18 and TRBJ2-3; D uncertain. The length of the CDR3 is 17 residues. Germline V CDR1 and CDR2: KGHSH, LQKENI. With 3 bases removed from V and 0 bases from J, the gap between germline ends came to 16 bases. The CDR3 protein is CASSPLVGYSSTDTQYF. DNA of the CDR3: TGTGCCAGCTCACCGTTGGTAGGGTATTCTAGCACAGATACGCAGTATTTT. Full variable domain (missing parts from reference TRBV18 and TRBJ2-3): NAGVMQNPRHLVRRRGQEARLRCSPMKGHSHVYWYRQLPEEGLKFMVYLQKENIIDESGMPKERFSAEFPKEGPSILRIQQVVRGDSAAYFCASSPLVGYSSTDTQYFGPGTRLTVL.

Turning to this clone: Germline is not matched at one junction end, which may reflect a read error. The sample contains more than one DNA sequence encoding this CDR3. The rearrangement links TRBV5-4 to TRBJ2-7, with D perhaps matching TRBD1 (5 bases). The CDR3 has 15 residues. CDR1 SGHNT and CDR2 YYREEE come from the germline V gene (reference sequence). DNA for the CDR3: TGCGCCAGCAGCCAAGCAACAGGTGGGGCCTACGAGCAGTACTTC. Translating it yields CASSQATGGAYEQYF.

This chain connects TRBV19 to TRBJ2-1; 10 bases map to TRBD2. Germline CDR1 reads LNHDA; CDR2 reads SQIVND (reference sequence). V shed 8 bases, J shed 7 bases, and the junction held 5 bases outside the gene matches. The CDR3 has 13 amino acids. As DNA, the CDR3 is TGTGCCAGTCGAAGCGGGGGGGGAAATGAGCAGTTCTTC. Translation gives CASRSGGGNEQFF.

With regard to this clone: This specimen includes other DNA sequences encoding the same CDR3. The V call is TRBV6-5, the J call TRBJ1-1; unclear D gene. This CDR3 is 14 amino acids long. In germline, CDR1 is MNHEY, CDR2 SVGAGI. V lost 0 bases and J lost 5, with 10 bases in between. This chain's CDR3 is CASSYSSKGTEAFF. For the CDR3, the DNA is TGTGCCAGCAGTTACTCCTCTAAGGGAACTGAAGCTTTCTTT.

The chain recombines TRBV7-3 with TRBJ1-1; D remains unclear. Per the germline V gene, CDR1 is SGHTA and CDR2 is FQGTGA. V lost 1 base to trimming and J lost 1 base, with 4 bases between them. This CDR3 comprises 13 residues. CDR3 nucleotides: TGTGCCAGCAGCTTAATGGCGAACACTGAAGCTTTCTTT. Amino acid sequence: CASSLMANTEAFF.

The chain combines TRBV4-2 with TRBJ2-3; 9 positions match TRBD2. V shed 1 base and J 0 bases; nucleotides not matched to a gene: 5. Per germline, CDR1 LGHNA and CDR2 YNFKEQ. The CDR3 is 17 amino acids. The CDR3, as DNA: TGTGCCAGCAGCCAAGGTGGAGCGGGAGGTAGCACAGATACGCAGTATTTT. This sequence encodes CASSQGGAGGSTDTQYF.

This clone was counted at least ten times. The chain recombines TRBV6-6 with TRBJ1-1, with 7 bases fitting TRBD1. Germline-derived CDR1 and CDR2 are MNHNY and SVGAGI (reference sequence). There are 15 residues in the CDR3. The trim removed 2 bases at V and 8 bases at J, leaving 11 bases unmatched. CDR3 in amino acids: CASSYTESDRAEAFF. The CDR3 nucleotides are TGTGCCAGCAGTTACACCGAATCCGACAGGGCGGAAGCTTTCTTT.

This clone was detected only a few times. This rearrangement joins TRBV21-1 to TRBJ2-3; the listed D gene, TRBD2, was not tested against the DNA. TRBV21-1 corresponds to a pseudogene. The CDR3 runs to 15 residues. The CDR3 DNA reads as TGTGCCAGCAGCTGGGGAGGAGTTGTGTTGGATACGCAGTATTTT. Its translation is CASSWGGVVLDTQYF.

CDR3 in DNA: TGTGCCAGTAGTACGGAGGTCGGAGCTTTCTTT. Amino acids: CASSTEVGAFF. This chain connects TRBV19 to TRBJ1-1; D is unresolved. The CDR3 covers 11 residues. The germline V gene has CDR1 LNHDA and CDR2 SQIVND (reference sequence). V was trimmed by 4 bases and J by 10 bases, leaving 10 bases between them.

The chain employs TRBV7-9 and TRBJ2-5, with D possibly matching TRBD1 (5 bases). Judging by the DNA end, TRBJ2-7 fits better; the J call may be wrong. The CDR3 is made up of 14 amino acids. The germline V gene encodes CDR1 SEHNR and CDR2 FQNEAQ (reference sequence). The DNA of the CDR3 is TGTGCCAGCAGCTTAGATAGGAAGGGGTACGAGCAGTACTTC. Translated, it gives CASSLDRKGYEQYF.

The chain joins TRBV14 to TRBJ1-2, with unresolved D. The CDR3 contains 14 residues. The V and J ends lost 2 bases and 2 bases respectively, with 9 bases between them. Germline CDR1 and CDR2: SGHDN and FVKESK. The CDR3, as DNA: TGTGCCAGCAGCCAATTTACAGCCAACTATGGCTACACCTTC. It specifies CASSQFTANYGYTF.

This clone came up once. This chain connects TRBV19 to TRBJ2-1; D remains unclear. The CDR3 is 15 residues long. Germline CDR1 and CDR2: LNHDA and SQIVND (reference sequence). V shed 7 bases and J shed 0 bases, with 13 bases lying between them. This chain's CDR3 is CASTQTISSYNEQFF. The CDR3 region has the DNA TGTGCCAGTACCCAGACGATAAGCTCCTACAATGAGCAGTTCTTC.

V and J are TRBV5-6 and TRBJ2-5, with TRBD1 identical over 12 bases. The J segment lost 4 bases and the V segment lost 3 bases, leaving 10 bases of the junction unmatched. This CDR3 spans 17 amino acids. Germline V gene data show CDR1 as SGHDT and CDR2 as YYEEEE. CDR3 nucleotides: TGTGCCAGCAGCTCACCGGGACAGGGGGCGTTTCGAGAGACCCAGTACTTC. This translates into CASSSPGQGAFRETQYF. Variable domain in full (rest from reference TRBV5-6 and TRBJ2-5): DAGVTQSPTHLIKTRGQQVTLRCSPKSGHDTVSWYQQALGQGPQFIFQYYEEEERQRGNFPDRFSGHQFPNYSSELNVNALLLGDSALYLCASSSPGQGAFRETQYFGPGTRLLVL.

V gene TRBV2 combines with J gene TRBJ1-1, with a weak D call TRBD1 (5 bases). The CDR3 totals 15 residues. Looked up from germline, CDR1 is SNHLY and CDR2 is FYNNEI. Deletions cut 1 base from V and 2 bases from J, with 11 bases between. The CDR3 region is CASSEGPGYNTEAFF. DNA for the CDR3: TGTGCCAGCAGTGAAGGGCCAGGGTACAACACTGAAGCTTTCTTT. The full variable domain, completed using reference TRBV2 and TRBJ1-1, is EPEVTQTPSHQVTQMGQEVILRCVPISNHLYFYWYRQILGQKVEFLVSFYNNEISEKSEIFDDQFSVERPDGSNFTLKIRSTKLEDSAMYFCASSEGPGYNTEAFFGQGTRLTVV.